The 13 T cell receptor beta chains below come from one sample, sequenced in a study of blood T cell repertoires in COVID-19. Assay: immunoSEQ multiplex PCR; the TCRdb copy retains only in-frame clones and omits some. Found here are approximately 290,000 clones, 85% to 90% of them singletons; the top ten hold approximately 12%. Sequencing input: peripheral blood. These receptor sequences come from a woman aged 30 to 39 with COVID-19, enrolled during active disease.

V and J are TRBV27 and TRBJ2-7, with D possibly TRBD1 on 6 matching bases. The CDR3 contains 11 residues. Between the trimmed V and J ends, which lost 8 bases and 4 bases, there was a span of 9 bases. Looked up from germline, CDR1 is MNHEY and CDR2 is SMNVEV (reference sequence). CDR3 residues: CASGTGYEQYF. In nucleotides, the CDR3 is TGTGCCAGCGGTACAGGGTACGAGCAGTACTTC.

This chain connects TRBV4-1 to TRBJ2-2, with 9 bases matching TRBD1. The V gene end was trimmed by 0 bases and the J gene end by 6 bases; junction bases not matched to a gene: 5. This CDR3 spans 16 amino acids. Germline V gives CDR1 MGHRA, CDR2 YSYEKL. CDR3 sequence (DNA): TGCGCCAGCAGCCAAGAGAGGACAGGGGCGGCCGGGGAGCTGTTTTTT. It codes for CASSQERTGAAGELFF.

The chain carries TRBV7-9 and TRBJ1-1; D gene unclear. The V and J ends lost 2 bases and 0 bases respectively, with 4 bases between them. Germline V lookup: CDR1 SEHNR, CDR2 FQNEAQ (reference sequence). The CDR3 is 13 amino acids. This chain's CDR3 is CASSLSMNTEAFF. The CDR3 DNA sequence: TGTGCCAGCAGCTTATCCATGAACACTGAAGCTTTCTTT. Together with reference TRBV7-9 and TRBJ1-1, the CDR3 gives the full variable domain: DTGVSQNPRHKITKRGQNVTFRCDPISEHNRLYWYRQTLGQGPEFLTYFQNEAQLEKSRLLSDRFSAERPKGSFSTLEIQRTEQGDSAMYLCASSLSMNTEAFFGQGTRLTVV.

V is TRBV6-5 and J is TRBJ2-7; 13 bases map to TRBD2. Losses at the gene ends were 7 bases for V and 4 bases for J; bases not matched to a gene: 7. CDR1 MNHEY and CDR2 SVGAGI come from the germline V gene. The CDR3 is made up of 15 amino acids. CDR3 region: CASTLTSGGNYEQYF. The CDR3 nucleotides are TGTGCCAGCACCCTGACTAGCGGGGGGAATTACGAGCAGTACTTC.

This clone appeared once. The J gene is TRBJ2-5, the V gene TRBV4-1; 12 nucleotides line up with TRBD2. Trimming removed 4 bases from V and 7 bases from J; junction bases left unmatched: 4. Germline V gene lookup returns CDR1 MGHRA and CDR2 YSYEKL. The CDR3 loop spans 14 amino acids. The CDR3 loop is CASSPGLAGLTQYF. CDR3 sequence (DNA): TGCGCCAGCAGCCCAGGACTAGCGGGGCTGACCCAGTACTTC.

The count of this clone is one. V gene TRBV5-5 combines with J gene TRBJ1-2; D perhaps matches TRBD1 (6 bases). The germline V gene has CDR1 SGHKS and CDR2 YYEKEE (reference sequence). V dropped 4 bases and J dropped 4 bases, with 8 bases sitting between them. This CDR3 has 12 amino acids. In DNA form, the CDR3 reads TGTGCCAGCAGCCCGGACAGCTATGGCTACACCTTC. The encoded protein is CASSPDSYGYTF.

The chain recombines TRBV7-2 with TRBJ1-5, with D uncertain. Trimming took off 2 bases at V and 6 bases at J, with 17 bases between the two ends. The CDR3 extends over 16 amino acids. CDR1 and CDR2 from the germline V gene are SGHTA and FQGNSA. The CDR3 region is CASSLLGQVGFQPQHF. CDR3 nucleotides: TGTGCCAGCAGCTTATTGGGCCAGGTGGGTTTTCAGCCCCAGCATTTT.

The chain couples TRBV6-2 or TRBV6-3 to TRBJ1-4, with D maybe TRBD1 (6 bases). CDR3 length: 15 amino acids. The germline CDR1 and CDR2 sequences are MNHEY and SVGEGT. V lost 4 bases and J 10 bases, leaving 19 bases between the germline ends. The CDR3 spells CASSSILDLGGKLFF. The CDR3 DNA reads TGTGCCAGCAGTTCTATTTTGGACCTAGGGGGAAAACTGTTTTTT.

The chain employs TRBV7-8 and TRBJ1-1; a possible D gene is TRBD1 (5 bases). Trimming stripped 1 base from V and 1 base from J, with 10 bases between. Germline CDR1 reads SGHVS; CDR2 reads FQNEAQ. This CDR3 contains 15 residues. CDR3 DNA sequence: TGTGCCAGCAGCTTAGTCGGAGGGGCGAACACTGAAGCTTTCTTT. It translates to CASSLVGGANTEAFF.

The chain has TRBV24-1 and TRBJ2-7, with D tentatively TRBD1 (5 bases). This CDR3 has 13 residues. Germline V gene sequence: CDR1 KGHDR, CDR2 SFDVKD. Between the trimmed V and J ends, which lost 4 bases and 0 bases, there was a span of 6 bases. CDR3 residues: CATSETGSYEQYF. The CDR3 coding sequence is TGTGCCACCAGTGAAACAGGCTCCTACGAGCAGTACTTC.

This chain connects TRBV10-1 to TRBJ2-1, with 8 bases aligning to TRBD1. CDR3 length equals 19 residues. CDR1 WNHNN and CDR2 SYGVQD come from the germline V gene (reference sequence). V lost 2 bases to trimming and J lost 0 bases; unmatched junction nucleotides: 12. In DNA, the CDR3 is TGCGCCAGCAGTGAGGGGACAGGCCCCTTGTGGGGCTCCTACAATGAGCAGTTCTTC. This encodes CASSEGTGPLWGSYNEQFF.

J is TRBJ2-1 and V is TRBV11-2; TRBD2 aligns across 7 bases. The length of the CDR3 is 15 residues. Germline V gene sequence: CDR1 SGHAT, CDR2 FQNNGV. Trimming took 1 base from V and 6 from J; bases not matched to a gene: 6. This CDR3 is CASSLGGGTTNEQFF. In nucleotides, the CDR3 is TGTGCCAGCAGCTTAGGGGGAGGGACTACCAATGAGCAGTTCTTC. The whole variable domain, filled in from reference TRBV11-2 and TRBJ2-1, reads EAGVAQSPRYKIIEKRQSVAFWCNPISGHATLYWYQQILGQGPKLLIQFQNNGVVDDSQLPKDRFSAERLKGVDSTLKIQPAKLEDSAVYLCASSLGGGTTNEQFFGPGTRLTVL.

This chain connects TRBV5-4 to TRBJ2-2; D is undetermined. V was cut by 4 bases and J by 6 bases, with 13 bases left in between. Germline loops: CDR1 SGHNT, CDR2 YYREEE (reference sequence). The CDR3 runs 14 residues. The CDR3 protein is CASSPFAAPGELFF. CDR3 nucleotides: TGTGCCAGCAGCCCCTTTGCTGCGCCCGGGGAGCTGTTTTTT.